Listed below are T cell receptor beta chains from one sample, sequenced in a study of blood T cell repertoires in COVID-19. Method: immunoSEQ multiplex PCR; TCRdb's copy keeps in-frame clones and lacks some. The data contain approximately 70,000 clones, around 82% of them seen just once; the ten biggest clones take up about 5%. Sequenced input: peripheral blood. The receptor source for this set is an older woman with acute or convalescent COVID-19. CDR3s include the opening cysteine and the closing phenylalanine or tryptophan. A D gene is named only where the DNA matches it firmly. The listing skips clone size in some rows; elsewhere it reads once, few, many or a size class.

V gene: TRBV5-1; D gene: TRBD1; J gene: TRBJ1-1; clone size: -; CDR3 protein: CASSRGQGAIWTEAFF; CDR3 DNA: TGCGCCAGCAGCCGGGGACAGGGGGCGATTTGGACTGAAGCTTTCTTT
V gene: TRBV30; D gene: -; J gene: TRBJ1-2; clone size: -; CDR3 protein: CAGANDPETNYGYTF; CDR3 DNA: TGTGCCGGGGCCAACGACCCTGAAACTAACTATGGCTACACCTTC
V gene: TRBV24-1; D gene: -; J gene: TRBJ2-3; clone size: -; CDR3 protein: CATVGRFTDTQYF; CDR3 DNA: TGTGCCACCGTTGGCAGGTTCACAGATACGCAGTATTTT
V gene: TRBV5-1; D gene: -; J gene: TRBJ1-6; clone size: -; CDR3 protein: CASSHGAAFSPLHF; CDR3 DNA: TGCGCCAGCAGCCATGGGGCCGCTTTTTCACCCCTCCACTTT
V gene: TRBV3-1/TRBV3-2; D gene: -; J gene: TRBJ2-3; clone size: -; CDR3 protein: CASSQGGKTDTQYF; CDR3 DNA: TGTGCCAGCAGCCAAGGAGGCAAAACAGATACGCAGTATTTT
V gene: TRBV24-1; D gene: -; J gene: TRBJ2-2; clone size: many; CDR3 protein: CATSDLSGTGELFF; CDR3 DNA: TGTGCCACCAGTGATTTGAGCGGGACCGGGGAGCTGTTTTTT
V gene: TRBV24-1; D gene: TRBD2; J gene: TRBJ2-2; clone size: -; CDR3 protein: CATRKHTGTTHNTGELFF; CDR3 DNA: TGTGCCACCAGAAAACATACCGGGACTACTCACAACACCGGGGAGCTGTTTTTT
V gene: TRBV4-2; D gene: -; J gene: TRBJ2-1; clone size: once; CDR3 protein: CASSQDRDSAAYNEQFF; CDR3 DNA: TGTGCCAGCAGCCAAGATCGGGATAGCGCAGCCTACAATGAGCAGTTCTTC
V gene: TRBV3-1/TRBV3-2; D gene: -; J gene: TRBJ1-1; clone size: -; CDR3 protein: CASSLLSGGTEAFF; CDR3 DNA: TGTGCCAGCAGCCTTCTGTCCGGGGGGACTGAAGCTTTCTTT
V gene: TRBV10-3; D gene: -; J gene: TRBJ2-3; clone size: -; CDR3 protein: CAISQGASGGTDTQYF; CDR3 DNA: TGTGCCATCAGTCAGGGGGCTAGCGGGGGCACAGATACGCAGTATTTT
V gene: TRBV19; D gene: TRBD1; J gene: TRBJ2-1; clone size: -; CDR3 protein: CASDRGYSYNEQFF; CDR3 DNA: TGTGCCAGTGACAGGGGATACTCCTACAATGAGCAGTTCTTC
V gene: TRBV6-6; D gene: -; J gene: TRBJ1-2; clone size: -; CDR3 protein: CASSSRPGAANYGYTF; CDR3 DNA: TGTGCCAGCAGTAGCAGACCAGGGGCCGCTAACTATGGCTACACCTTC
V gene: TRBV28; D gene: -; J gene: TRBJ1-1; clone size: -; CDR3 protein: CASSPHLNTEAFF; CDR3 DNA: TGTGCCAGCAGTCCACATCTGAACACTGAAGCTTTCTTT
V gene: TRBV6-4; D gene: -; J gene: TRBJ2-2; clone size: -; CDR3 protein: CASSVLSNTGELFF; CDR3 DNA: TGTGCCAGCAGTGTACTTTCGAACACCGGGGAGCTGTTTTTT
V gene: TRBV19; D gene: TRBD1; J gene: TRBJ1-1; clone size: once; CDR3 protein: CASRKEQGRTEAFF; CDR3 DNA: TGTGCCAGTCGGAAGGAACAGGGGAGGACTGAAGCTTTCTTT
V gene: TRBV19; D gene: TRBD2; J gene: TRBJ2-7; clone size: -; CDR3 protein: CASSSGTSGYEQYF; CDR3 DNA: TGTGCCAGTAGTTCCGGGACTAGCGGTTACGAGCAGTACTTC
V gene: TRBV5-1; D gene: -; J gene: TRBJ1-5; clone size: -; CDR3 protein: CASSFGENQPQHF; CDR3 DNA: TGCGCCAGCAGTTTCGGGGAAAATCAGCCCCAGCATTTT
V gene: TRBV5-1; D gene: TRBD2; J gene: TRBJ2-3; clone size: -; CDR3 protein: CASSLDSAGYTDTQYF; CDR3 DNA: TGCGCCAGCAGCTTGGACTCAGCGGGGTACACAGATACGCAGTATTTT
V gene: TRBV15; D gene: TRBD1; J gene: TRBJ1-1; clone size: -; CDR3 protein: CATSRDGDRVGTEAFF; CDR3 DNA: TGTGCCACCAGCAGAGACGGGGACAGGGTAGGGACTGAAGCTTTCTTT
V gene: TRBV3-1/TRBV3-2; D gene: -; J gene: TRBJ1-3; clone size: -; CDR3 protein: CASSQDVGRRGNTIYF; CDR3 DNA: TGTGCCAGCAGCCAAGACGTCGGCCGGAGAGGAAACACCATATATTTT
V gene: TRBV6-5; D gene: -; J gene: TRBJ1-5; clone size: -; CDR3 protein: CASRRTINQPQHF; CDR3 DNA: TGTGCCAGCAGACGGACTATCAATCAGCCCCAGCATTTT
V gene: TRBV2; D gene: TRBD2; J gene: TRBJ2-3; clone size: -; CDR3 protein: CASRGLADETQYF; CDR3 DNA: TGTGCCAGCCGAGGGCTAGCGGACGAGACGCAGTATTTT
V gene: TRBV6-2/TRBV6-3; D gene: TRBD1; J gene: TRBJ1-5; clone size: -; CDR3 protein: CASSHKSQGASNQPQHF; CDR3 DNA: TGTGCCAGCAGTCATAAATCCCAGGGGGCAAGCAATCAGCCCCAGCATTTT
V gene: TRBV3-1/TRBV3-2; D gene: -; J gene: TRBJ1-2; clone size: -; CDR3 protein: CASSQEGGLGRGYTF; CDR3 DNA: TGTGCCAGCAGCCAAGAAGGAGGACTCGGGAGAGGCTACACCTTC
V gene: TRBV27; D gene: TRBD1; J gene: TRBJ1-1; clone size: -; CDR3 protein: CASSFGTGLIPEAFF; CDR3 DNA: TGTGCCAGCAGTTTCGGGACAGGGCTAATACCTGAAGCTTTCTTT
V gene: TRBV19; D gene: -; J gene: TRBJ2-7; clone size: -; CDR3 protein: CASSSAGVSSYEQYF; CDR3 DNA: TGTGCCAGTAGTAGTGCGGGCGTGAGCTCCTACGAGCAGTACTTC
V gene: TRBV11-2; D gene: TRBD2; J gene: TRBJ2-5; clone size: -; CDR3 protein: CASSPGTSGGARKTQYF; CDR3 DNA: TGTGCCAGCAGCCCTGGGACTAGCGGGGGGGCTAGGAAGACCCAGTACTTC
V gene: TRBV6-4; D gene: -; J gene: TRBJ2-3; clone size: -; CDR3 protein: CASSDFIGGDTQYF; CDR3 DNA: TGTGCCAGCAGTGACTTCATAGGAGGAGATACGCAGTATTTT
V gene: TRBV30; D gene: TRBD1; J gene: TRBJ1-1; clone size: few; CDR3 protein: CAWDRDRGITEAFF; CDR3 DNA: TGTGCCTGGGATAGGGACAGGGGAATCACTGAAGCTTTCTTT
V gene: TRBV11-2; D gene: -; J gene: TRBJ1-5; clone size: -; CDR3 protein: CASSLGRDSNQPQHF; CDR3 DNA: TGTGCCAGCAGCTTAGGACGGGATAGCAATCAGCCCCAGCATTTT
V gene: TRBV3-1/TRBV3-2; D gene: -; J gene: TRBJ2-1; clone size: -; CDR3 protein: CASSQPPRGDNEQFF; CDR3 DNA: TGTGCCAGCAGCCAACCTCCCAGGGGCGACAATGAGCAGTTCTTC
V gene: TRBV6-1; D gene: TRBD1; J gene: TRBJ1-5; clone size: -; CDR3 protein: CASSESGGGQPQHF; CDR3 DNA: TGTGCCAGCAGTGAATCAGGGGGTGGCCAGCCCCAGCATTTT
V gene: TRBV18; D gene: TRBD2; J gene: TRBJ2-1; clone size: -; CDR3 protein: CASSPVLAGDEQFF; CDR3 DNA: TGTGCCAGCTCGCCAGTACTAGCGGGCGATGAGCAGTTCTTC